The TCR beta chain described here comes from a study of T cell repertoires in cytomegalovirus infection (dated by TCRdb to about 2019). Describing the broader study: Alongside well-studied HLA-B-restricted epitopes, the peptide stimulations were aimed at recently identified HLA-C-restricted CMV epitopes, whose presentation resists viral immunomodulation. Donor HLA type was relevant to the analysis, because carriage of CMV infection together with the matching HLA type was indicated by public TCR beta signatures. On the study overall, not on this receptor specifically: The ex vivo response was dominated by HLA-C-restricted CMV-specific TCR beta clonotypes, which also provided the single most frequent clonotype in two of eight donors. Cumulative frequency of public TCR beta family members discriminated carriers of CMV infection plus the relevant HLA type in this cohort and an independent roughly 320-donor cohort.

This sample's treatment or condition label indicates: in vitro stimulation with specific CMV peptide epitopes to enrich CMV-specific T cells. This clonotype turned up a few times. The antigen it binds to is not known. No much larger clonotype is one base removed from it; base qualities were not supplied. Including cysteine and phenylalanine, the CDR3 has 15 amino acids. Left in the record is the CDR3 DNA by itself, 45 bases read in frame from the first base. The germline V gene encodes CDR1 SGHTA and CDR2 FQGNSA. The V and J ends are trimmed by 2 bases and 6 bases, leaving 16 bases between them. The data were produced on an Illumina HiSeq 1500. TCRdb handled the public reads itself, with Q25 trimming in fastp and clone calling in MiXCR, and kept productive beta chains. Rows merge per CDR3 protein into single entries with the most common DNA and genes. The sample includes about 400,000 distinct CDR3 sequences, with roughly 36% observed a single time. 13% of the sample belongs to the ten largest clones.

The chain uses TRBV7-2 and TRBJ1-2; the D gene is perhaps TRBD1, from 5 matching bases. The origin of this receptor is a human donor in good health (CMV status not recorded). Some clones in this sample may be carry-over from other donors' samples. This sample comprised cultured PBMCs, obtained from culture after CMV antigen stimulation. The CDR3 region has the sequence CASSLSEVQGNGYTF. The sequence in DNA is TGTGCCAGCAGCTTATCCGAAGTTCAGGGAAATGGCTACACCTTC.